Presented here are 14 T cell receptor beta chains from one specimen sequenced in a study of T cells in Graves' hyperthyroidism and ophthalmopathy. The CDR3 regions of TCR beta were amplified from RNA transcripts. With the HTBI primer set, the TCR CDR3 went through a first round of RT-PCR. TCRdb ran MiXCR on the multiplex PCR reads and lists one entry per CDR3 protein. Counted here are 600,000 to 700,000 distinct CDR3 sequences, approximately 14% occurring once; the ten biggest clones make up about 3.9%. Material for sequencing was blood. These receptor sequences come from a woman aged 40 to 55 with Graves' ophthalmopathy.

This clonotype was observed at least ten times. This rearrangement joins TRBV29-1 to TRBJ1-1, with D perhaps TRBD1 (5 bases). The CDR3 covers 15 residues. Trimming removed 5 bases at V and 10 bases at J, with 26 bases between. The V gene's germline CDR1 is SQVTM and CDR2 ANQGSEA. DNA of the CDR3: TGCAGCGTTTCCTCCGGGACGGCCCGCGAGACTAGAGCTTTCTTT. Translated, it gives CSVSSGTARETRAFF.

A remark on this clonotype: Since a much larger clone is just one base distant, this may be a read error. The gene calls are TRBV5-1 and TRBJ1-2; TRBD1 is a possible D gene (5 bases). CDR3 size: 14 residues. V gave up 6 bases and J gave up 6 bases, with 18 bases separating them. Germline CDR1 is SGHRS and CDR2 is YFSETQ. In DNA form, the CDR3 reads TGCGCCAGCAACCCCGGTGGGGGGTACGATGGCTACACCTTC. This sequence encodes CASNPGGGYDGYTF.

The CDR3 is CASSLPASGGLDTEAFF. CDR3 sequence (DNA): TGTGCCAGCAGCCTCCCCGCCTCAGGGGGCTTGGACACTGAAGCTTTCTTT. The chain recombines TRBV12-3 or TRBV12-4 with TRBJ1-1, with 8 bases lining up with TRBD1. This CDR3 contains 17 residues. The V and J ends lost 6 bases and 3 bases, in that order; junction bases with no gene match: 15.

This clonotype has a count of ten or more. The V gene is TRBV6-2 or TRBV6-3, the J gene TRBJ2-7; 7 bases are shared with TRBD1. Germline-derived CDR1 and CDR2 are MNHEY and SVGEGT. After removal of 5 bases from V and 2 bases from J, the junction contained 9 bases not matched to a gene. CDR3 length equals 15 residues. The chain's CDR3 is CASSTFGQVAYEQYF. CDR3 bases: TGTGCCAGCAGTACCTTCGGACAGGTCGCCTACGAGCAGTACTTC.

This clonotype was seen ten or more times. The V call is TRBV29-1, the J call TRBJ1-1; D not certain. CDR1 is SQVTM and CDR2 is ANQGSEA in the germline V gene. The CDR3 has 11 amino acids. V lost 4 bases to trimming and J lost 4 bases, with 7 bases between them. CDR3: CSVVRSTEAFF. In nucleotides, the CDR3 is TGCAGCGTTGTAAGGAGCACTGAAGCTTTCTTT.

In this sample, this clonotype turned up a few times. J is TRBJ2-5 and V is TRBV4-1; D might be TRBD1 or TRBD2, each matching 6 bases. The germline gives CDR1 MGHRA, CDR2 YSYEKL. CDR3 size: 16 residues. V was shortened by 4 bases and J by 3 bases, with 18 bases between the two germline ends. CDR3 amino acids: CASSRGVRGTEETQYF. The CDR3 nucleotides are TGCGCCAGCAGCCGGGGTGTGAGGGGGACTGAAGAGACCCAGTACTTC.

In its sample, this clonotype was seen many times. CDR3 region: CAWSTLAGQETQYF. In DNA form, the CDR3 reads TGTGCCTGGAGTACACTAGCGGGGCAAGAGACCCAGTACTTC. The rearrangement uses TRBV30 and TRBJ2-5, with 10 bases lining up with TRBD2. CDR1 GTSNPN and CDR2 SVGIG come from the germline V gene (reference sequence). The V and J ends lost 2 bases and 2 bases, in that order; junction bases with no gene match: 2. The CDR3 covers 14 residues.

This clonotype has ten or more counts. The genes are TRBV5-1 and TRBJ2-7; 14 positions match TRBD2. Trimming at V came to 3 bases and at J to 5 bases, leaving 7 bases not matched to a gene. This CDR3 contains 16 residues. The V gene's germline CDR1 is SGHRS and CDR2 YFSETQ. CDR3 loop: CASSYGLAGGGDEQYF. The CDR3 DNA follows: TGCGCCAGCAGCTACGGACTAGCGGGAGGAGGGGACGAGCAGTACTTC.

This clonotype was recorded at least ten times. V and J are TRBV20-1 and TRBJ2-7, with TRBD2 identical over 13 bases. V was pared by 2 bases and J by 1 base, with 2 bases of the junction left unmatched. The length of the CDR3 is 15 residues. Germline V gene lookup returns CDR1 DFQATT and CDR2 SNEGSKA (reference sequence). In DNA, the CDR3 is TGCAGTGCTAGACTACTAGCGGGAGGGTCCTACGAGCAGTACTTC. Protein sequence: CSARLLAGGSYEQYF.

The chain uses TRBV6-1 and TRBJ2-7; D might be TRBD2 (5 bases). Germline loops: CDR1 MNHNS, CDR2 SASEGT. V was clipped by 5 bases and J by 2 bases, with 19 bases between them. This CDR3 spans 16 amino acids. The CDR3 nucleotides are TGTGCCAGCAGTCCTTACCCCTGGAGGCCGGCCTACGAGCAGTACTTC. This sequence encodes CASSPYPWRPAYEQYF.

This clonotype was observed at least ten times. The gene calls are TRBV12-3 or TRBV12-4 and TRBJ2-2; unclear D gene. This CDR3 has 17 residues. V dropped 2 bases and J dropped 5 bases, with 18 bases sitting between them. CDR3 nucleotides: TGTGCCAGCAGTTTATCCCGGACCCTCGGTGGGACCGGGGAGCTGTTTTTT. The encoded protein is CASSLSRTLGGTGELFF.

This clonotype was counted many times. The chain uses TRBV7-3 and TRBJ2-7; D gene unclear. This CDR3 is built from 13 residues. Germline V lookup: CDR1 SGHTA, CDR2 FQGTGA. Trimming cost V 6 bases and J 3 bases, with 12 bases left between them. The CDR3 nucleotides are TGTGCCAGCAGACCCACTGGGTTCTACGAGCAGTACTTC. Amino acid sequence: CASRPTGFYEQYF.

This clonotype has only a few counts. This may be a read error: a much more frequent sequence differs by one nucleotide. The gene calls are TRBV29-1 and TRBJ2-5; 8 nucleotides agree with TRBD1. Germline V gene data show CDR1 as SQVTM and CDR2 as ANQGSEA. This CDR3 has 13 residues. The CDR3 nucleotides read TGCGGCGTTGTTGACAGGGGTCAAGAGACCCAGTACTTC. Amino acid sequence: CGVVDRGQETQYF. The variable domain in full, with the rest retrieved from reference TRBV29-1 and TRBJ2-5, is SAVISQKPSRDICQRGTSLTIQCQVDSQVTMMFWYRQQPGQSLTLIATANQGSEATYESGFVIDKFPISRPNLTFSTLTVSNMSPEDSSIYLCGVVDRGQETQYFGPGTRLLVL.

This clonotype was seen at least ten times. The rearrangement links TRBV28 to TRBJ1-1; D is undetermined. Germline V gene data show CDR1 as MDHEN and CDR2 as SYDVKM. V lost 2 bases to trimming and J lost 6 bases, with 16 bases between them. This CDR3 region has 15 residues. The CDR3 here is CASSLIAQLDAEAFF. CDR3 nucleotides: TGTGCCAGCAGTTTAATCGCTCAGTTAGACGCTGAAGCTTTCTTT.